This TCR beta chain is from a study of shared clonotypes between healthy human individuals. The CDR3 loop spans 15 amino acids. CDR1 and CDR2 (germline): SGHDT, YYEEEE. V lost 5 bases and J lost 0, with 12 bases in between. The genomic DNA of each subset was split evenly across several immunoSEQ plates. The assay was immunoSEQ multiplex PCR, and TCRdb's table has in-frame clones only and misses some. The sample has 630,000 or so clones, about 98% seen once. Cells designated naive CD8 were CD45RO-negative and were positively selected for CCR7, with terminally differentiated effector memory CD45RA+ cells excluded. HIV-negative, healthy adults without recent acute infections or vaccinations were the donors.

The sequenced sample consisted of naive CD8+ T cells sorted from blood. V is TRBV5-6 and J is TRBJ1-3; unclear D gene. The clonotype originates from a man aged 25 to 40 in good health. The CDR3 is CASSLQFLSGNTIYF. CDR3 DNA: TGTGCCAGCAGTTTACAATTCCTCTCTGGAAACACCATATATTTT.